The 30 T cell receptor beta chains below all came from one sample that was sequenced in a study of human T cells and chemical hapten exposure. TCRdb processed the RACE reads anew with MiXCR; each CDR3 protein has one entry. The table has over 100,000 distinct CDR3 sequences, 9.2% seen once. Time point meaning: patch test 2, 6 weeks after DPC sensitization. Treatment of the sample: therapeutic diphenylcyclopropenone sensitization with weekly scalp DPC. The sequenced sample was whole blood, obtained in connection with sensitization to the hapten diphenylcyclopropenone (DPC). The receptors originated from a woman aged 40 to 50 with alopecia areata. Some clones in this sample may be carry-over from other donors' samples.

The V and J genes are TRBV7-9 and TRBJ2-7, with 7 bases aligning to TRBD2. Germline-derived CDR1 and CDR2 are SEHNR and FQNEAQ (reference sequence). The CDR3 is made up of 15 amino acids. The trim removed 1 base at V and 7 bases at J, leaving 10 bases unmatched. The DNA of the CDR3 is TGTGCCAGCAGCTTAGGGAGCGGGGCCGTTCTGGAGCAGTACTTC. As protein: CASSLGSGAVLEQYF.

In nucleotides, the CDR3 is TGTGCCAGCAGCGTAGCAATTAGCGGGGGCAGCACAGATACGCAGTATTTT. It is translated as CASSVAISGGSTDTQYF. V usage is TRBV9 and J usage is TRBJ2-3, with 9 bases aligning to TRBD2. Trimming took 0 bases from V and 0 from J; bases not matched to a gene: 5. Looked up from germline, CDR1 is SGDLS and CDR2 is YYNGEE. The CDR3 runs to 17 residues.

The CDR3 bases are TGCAGCGTTTGGAGAAACCAAGAGACCCAGTACTTC. Encoded protein: CSVWRNQETQYF. The chain employs TRBV29-1 and TRBJ2-5; no definite D call. The CDR3 contains 12 residues. Germline V CDR1 and CDR2: SQVTM, ANQGSEA. Trimming cost V 5 bases and J 0 bases, with 7 bases left between them.

This clonotype was observed many times. The chain recombines TRBV11-2 with TRBJ1-2, with 9 bases fitting TRBD1. This CDR3 comprises 13 residues. Germline V gene data show CDR1 as SGHAT and CDR2 as FQNNGV. V gave up 4 bases and J gave up 7 bases; unmatched junction bases: 4. The CDR3 region is CASSWDRVSGYTF. The DNA of the CDR3 is TGTGCCAGCAGCTGGGACAGGGTCTCTGGCTACACCTTC.

A few counts support this clonotype. The chain combines TRBV11-2 with TRBJ2-1; D may correspond to TRBD1 or TRBD2 (6 bases each). Germline lookup yields CDR1 SGHAT and CDR2 FQNNGV. V was cut by 5 bases and J by 6 bases, with 20 bases left in between. The CDR3 loop spans 16 amino acids. The CDR3 bases are TGTGCCAGCAGCCGCTACGGGGGCCGCGCTCTCAATGAGCAGTTCTTC. Its protein product is CASSRYGGRALNEQFF.

This clonotype was picked up a small number of times. This chain joins TRBV12-3 or TRBV12-4 and TRBJ2-3, with TRBD1 matching over 7 bases. V dropped 4 bases and J dropped 0; count of bases not matched to a gene: 4. The length of the CDR3 is 15 residues. The CDR3 DNA is TGTGCCAGCAGTTCCTCGGGACAGAGCACAGATACGCAGTATTTT. Residues: CASSSSGQSTDTQYF.

This clonotype was counted at least ten times. The CDR3 nucleotides read TGTGCCAGCAGTTATTGGTCATCGCGGCCGTCCACTGAAGCTTTCTTT. This sequence encodes CASSYWSSRPSTEAFF. The V and J genes are TRBV6-5 and TRBJ1-1; D is ambiguous. The V end was cut by 3 bases, the J end by 4 bases, with 18 bases between. CDR3 length: 16 amino acids. Germline V gene lookup returns CDR1 MNHEY and CDR2 SVGAGI.

The V and J genes are TRBV7-6 and TRBJ2-7; D uncertain. This CDR3 is 13 amino acids long. Trimming removed 2 bases at V and 2 bases at J, with 7 bases between. The germline V gene has CDR1 SGHVS and CDR2 FNYEAQ. In DNA form, the CDR3 reads TGTGCCAGCAGCTTAACCGATACCTACGAGCAGTACTTC. Protein sequence: CASSLTDTYEQYF.

This clonotype has only a few counts. The chain uses TRBV28 and TRBJ2-5; no firm D call. CDR3 length equals 13 residues. The V gene's germline CDR1 is MDHEN and CDR2 SYDVKM. Trimming removed 3 bases at V and 4 bases at J, with 9 bases between. The CDR3 region is CASSFVSRETQYF. The DNA of the CDR3 is TGTGCCAGCAGTTTCGTGAGCCGAGAGACCCAGTACTTC.

This clonotype was recorded many times. V and J are TRBV4-1 and TRBJ2-2, with 8 bases identical to TRBD1. Germline V gene sequence: CDR1 MGHRA, CDR2 YSYEKL. The ends lost 3 bases at V and 3 bases at J; junction bases unmatched: 12. CDR3 length: 18 residues. The CDR3 sequence: CASSQIPGQGRDTGELFF. The DNA of the CDR3 is TGCGCCAGCAGCCAGATTCCCGGACAGGGACGGGACACCGGGGAGCTGTTTTTT.

This clonotype has at least ten counts. The chain links TRBV7-2 to TRBJ1-1; 8 bases are a match to TRBD1. With V trimmed by 2 bases and J by 5 bases, 16 bases remained unmatched. The V gene's germline CDR1 is SGHTA and CDR2 FQGNSA. The length of the CDR3 is 18 residues. CDR3 sequence reads: CASSLLAGGKEWITEAFF. CDR3 DNA sequence: TGTGCCAGCAGCTTACTGGCAGGGGGCAAAGAATGGATTACTGAAGCTTTCTTT.

This clonotype was counted only a few times. The V gene is TRBV7-2, the J gene TRBJ2-7, with D perhaps being TRBD1 or TRBD2 (5 bases each). Trimming stripped 0 bases from V and 3 bases from J, with 12 bases between. Germline CDR1 SGHTA, CDR2 FQGNSA. The CDR3 runs to 15 residues. The CDR3 bases are TGTGCCAGCAGCTTAGCCAGGGAGAATGGCTACGAGCAGTACTTC. Translation gives CASSLARENGYEQYF.

The gene calls are TRBV6-2 or TRBV6-3 and TRBJ1-1; a weak D match, TRBD1 (6 bases). Trimming shortened V by 6 bases and J by 0 bases, and 17 bases separated the two germline ends. CDR3 size: 16 residues. Per germline, CDR1 MNHEY and CDR2 SVGEGT. CDR3 nucleotide sequence: TGTGCCAGCAGCCAGGGGCCTTCCTCCATGAACACTGAAGCTTTCTTT. It is translated as CASSQGPSSMNTEAFF.

This clonotype was detected ten times or more. The genes are TRBV3-1 and TRBJ1-5, with 11 nucleotides matching TRBD1. This CDR3 spans 16 amino acids. V shed 5 bases, J shed 7 bases, and the junction held 10 bases outside the gene matches. In germline, CDR1 is LGHDT, CDR2 YNNKEL (reference sequence). The CDR3 here is CASSAEDRGRGQPQHF. The CDR3 nucleotides are TGTGCCAGCAGCGCAGAGGACAGGGGGCGAGGGCAGCCCCAGCATTTT.

This clonotype was recorded at least ten times. The chain recombines TRBV6-1 with TRBJ1-5; no definite D call. Germline CDR1 and CDR2: MNHNS and SASEGT. V was pared by 7 bases and J by 4 bases, with 8 bases between. The CDR3 runs to 12 residues. This chain's CDR3 is CASNHMNQPQHF. CDR3 coding DNA: TGTGCCAGCAACCACATGAATCAGCCCCAGCATTTT.

This clonotype was seen just once. V and J are TRBV7-8 and TRBJ2-1; TRBD2 matches 12 bases. Unmatched junction bases numbered 8, after V lost 0 bases and J lost 2 bases. This CDR3 comprises 19 residues. Germline V gene data show CDR1 as SGHVS and CDR2 as FQNEAQ. This CDR3 is CASSLAPTSGGRTYNEQFF. The CDR3 DNA follows: TGTGCCAGCAGCTTAGCCCCTACTAGCGGGGGGCGCACCTACAATGAGCAGTTCTTC.

About this clonotype: A read error may produce the germline difference seen at one junction end. The chain carries TRBV27 and TRBJ2-7; D might be TRBD2 (7 bases). Germline lookup yields CDR1 MNHEY and CDR2 SMNVEV (reference sequence). This CDR3 is 12 amino acids long. CDR3 amino acids: CASSLGAGEQCF. CDR3 sequence (DNA): TGTGCCAGCAGCTTGGGGGCGGGAGAGCAGTGCTTC.

The chain carries TRBV19 and TRBJ1-5, with D perhaps matching TRBD1 (6 bases). The CDR3 is 13 amino acids. Germline V CDR1 and CDR2: LNHDA, SQIVND (reference sequence). V was trimmed by 9 bases and J by 6 bases, leaving 15 bases between them. The CDR3 region has the DNA TGTGCCAGCAAATCACAGGGTAGTCAGCCCCAGCATTTT. This sequence encodes CASKSQGSQPQHF.

This clonotype has a count of ten or more. The J gene is TRBJ2-2, the V gene TRBV12-3 or TRBV12-4, with 8 bases lining up with TRBD2. Unmatched junction bases numbered 1, after V lost 2 bases and J lost 5 bases. The CDR3 runs 14 residues. CDR3 DNA sequence: TGTGCCAGCAGTTTACTAGCGGGTACCGGGGAGCTGTTTTTT. Translated, it gives CASSLLAGTGELFF.

The table lists this clonotype with a few counts. The CDR3: CASSQGSLTDTQYF. CDR3 in DNA: TGTGCCAGCAGCCAAGGCTCACTCACAGATACGCAGTATTTT. V and J are TRBV14 and TRBJ2-3, with D uncertain. Trimming removed 1 base from V and 2 bases from J, with 7 bases in between. Germline V lookup: CDR1 SGHDN, CDR2 FVKESK. This CDR3 contains 14 residues.

The CDR3: CASSRSGQGGKLFF. CDR3 DNA: TGTGCCAGCAGTCGATCCGGACAGGGCGGAAAACTGTTTTTT. The chain has TRBV6-5 and TRBJ1-4; 8 positions match TRBD1. V shed 5 bases, J shed 10 bases, and the junction held 9 bases outside the gene matches. The CDR3 is made up of 14 amino acids. Germline V lookup: CDR1 MNHEY, CDR2 SVGAGI.

This chain uses TRBV4-2 with TRBJ2-3, with D unclear. CDR1 is LGHNA, CDR2 YNFKEQ, per germline. This CDR3 spans 13 amino acids. With 4 bases removed from V and 6 bases from J, the gap between germline ends came to 11 bases. CDR3 loop: CASSLNSRDTQYF. CDR3 sequence (DNA): TGTGCCAGCAGCCTCAACAGTCGGGATACGCAGTATTTT.

This clonotype was detected a few times. The chain couples TRBV20-1 to TRBJ2-7; D gene ambiguous. This CDR3 has 10 amino acids. The V and J ends lost 5 bases and 2 bases respectively, with 4 bases between them. Germline-derived CDR1 and CDR2 are DFQATT and SNEGSKA (reference sequence). The CDR3 here is CSALTYEQYF. CDR3 bases: TGCAGTGCTCTTACCTACGAGCAGTACTTC.

This clonotype was counted many times. The J gene is TRBJ2-5, the V gene TRBV7-7; D unresolved. This CDR3 is built from 13 residues. CDR1 and CDR2 from the germline V gene are SSHAT and FNYEAQ (reference sequence). V was shortened by 2 bases and J by 5 bases, with 9 bases between the two germline ends. CDR3 residues: CASSLYERETQYF. The CDR3 DNA sequence: TGTGCCAGCAGCTTATATGAGAGGGAGACCCAGTACTTC. Combining the CDR3 with reference TRBV7-7 and TRBJ2-5 gives the whole variable domain GAGVSQSPRYKVTKRGQDVTLRCDPISSHATLYWYQQALGQGPEFLTYFNYEAQPDKSGLPSDRFSAERPEGSISTLTIQRTEQRDSAMYRCASSLYERETQYFGPGTRLLVL.

This chain uses TRBV29-1 with TRBJ1-1, with D uncertain. Germline loops: CDR1 SQVTM, CDR2 ANQGSEA. The CDR3 has 11 amino acids. Trimming pared 7 bases from V and 5 bases from J, leaving 11 bases between. In DNA form, the CDR3 reads TGCAGCGGCAACGGGGAAACTGAAGCTTTCTTT. It encodes CSGNGETEAFF. The full variable domain, rest sourced from reference TRBV29-1 and TRBJ1-1, is SAVISQKPSRDICQRGTSLTIQCQVDSQVTMMFWYRQQPGQSLTLIATANQGSEATYESGFVIDKFPISRPNLTFSTLTVSNMSPEDSSIYLCSGNGETEAFFGQGTRLTVV.

Remarks on this clonotype: This may come from a read error, since a much larger clone is one base off. The rearrangement links TRBV7-2 to TRBJ2-7; possibly TRBD1 or TRBD2 for D (5 bases each). Germline V lookup: CDR1 SGHTA, CDR2 FQGNSA. This CDR3 region has 13 residues. In DNA form, the CDR3 reads TGTGCCAGAAGCTCGGGACGGTCCTACGAGCAGTACTTC. Translated, it gives CARSSGRSYEQYF.

This clonotype came up a few times. The rearrangement uses TRBV20-1 and TRBJ2-7; D is perhaps TRBD2 (6 bases). CDR1 is DFQATT and CDR2 is SNEGSKA in the germline V gene (reference sequence). V was pared by 2 bases and J by 0 bases, with 8 bases between. This CDR3 has 13 amino acids. The CDR3 nucleotides are TGCAGTGCTAGAAGGGACTCCTCCTACGAGCAGTACTTC. Residues: CSARRDSSYEQYF.

This clonotype was found many times. The chain has TRBV5-1 and TRBJ2-3, with D perhaps matching TRBD2 (6 bases). The germline V gene has CDR1 SGHRS and CDR2 YFSETQ. Trimming took off 6 bases at V and 4 bases at J, with 12 bases between the two ends. The CDR3 has 13 amino acids. CDR3: CASNWGGPDTQYF. CDR3 nucleotides: TGCGCCAGCAACTGGGGAGGACCAGATACGCAGTATTTT.

This clonotype has at least ten counts. The rearrangement links TRBV4-3 to TRBJ1-3; no reliable D call. This CDR3 is built from 16 residues. Per the germline V gene, CDR1 is LGHNA and CDR2 is YSLEER. Trimming cost V 1 base and J 0 bases, with 10 bases left between them. The CDR3 DNA reads TGCGCCAGCAGCCAAGGAATCGGATACTCTGGAAACACCATATATTTT. This translates into CASSQGIGYSGNTIYF.

Concerning this clonotype itself: One junction end does not reproduce the germline sequence, and a read error may be involved. The chain joins TRBV5-5 to TRBJ1-1, with unresolved D. This CDR3 contains 15 residues. The germline V gene has CDR1 SGHKS and CDR2 YYEKEE (reference sequence). CDR3 DNA sequence: TGTGCCAGCAGCTTGGAGTACTCGCAATTCACTGAAGTTTTCTTT. Its translation: CASSLEYSQFTEVFF.